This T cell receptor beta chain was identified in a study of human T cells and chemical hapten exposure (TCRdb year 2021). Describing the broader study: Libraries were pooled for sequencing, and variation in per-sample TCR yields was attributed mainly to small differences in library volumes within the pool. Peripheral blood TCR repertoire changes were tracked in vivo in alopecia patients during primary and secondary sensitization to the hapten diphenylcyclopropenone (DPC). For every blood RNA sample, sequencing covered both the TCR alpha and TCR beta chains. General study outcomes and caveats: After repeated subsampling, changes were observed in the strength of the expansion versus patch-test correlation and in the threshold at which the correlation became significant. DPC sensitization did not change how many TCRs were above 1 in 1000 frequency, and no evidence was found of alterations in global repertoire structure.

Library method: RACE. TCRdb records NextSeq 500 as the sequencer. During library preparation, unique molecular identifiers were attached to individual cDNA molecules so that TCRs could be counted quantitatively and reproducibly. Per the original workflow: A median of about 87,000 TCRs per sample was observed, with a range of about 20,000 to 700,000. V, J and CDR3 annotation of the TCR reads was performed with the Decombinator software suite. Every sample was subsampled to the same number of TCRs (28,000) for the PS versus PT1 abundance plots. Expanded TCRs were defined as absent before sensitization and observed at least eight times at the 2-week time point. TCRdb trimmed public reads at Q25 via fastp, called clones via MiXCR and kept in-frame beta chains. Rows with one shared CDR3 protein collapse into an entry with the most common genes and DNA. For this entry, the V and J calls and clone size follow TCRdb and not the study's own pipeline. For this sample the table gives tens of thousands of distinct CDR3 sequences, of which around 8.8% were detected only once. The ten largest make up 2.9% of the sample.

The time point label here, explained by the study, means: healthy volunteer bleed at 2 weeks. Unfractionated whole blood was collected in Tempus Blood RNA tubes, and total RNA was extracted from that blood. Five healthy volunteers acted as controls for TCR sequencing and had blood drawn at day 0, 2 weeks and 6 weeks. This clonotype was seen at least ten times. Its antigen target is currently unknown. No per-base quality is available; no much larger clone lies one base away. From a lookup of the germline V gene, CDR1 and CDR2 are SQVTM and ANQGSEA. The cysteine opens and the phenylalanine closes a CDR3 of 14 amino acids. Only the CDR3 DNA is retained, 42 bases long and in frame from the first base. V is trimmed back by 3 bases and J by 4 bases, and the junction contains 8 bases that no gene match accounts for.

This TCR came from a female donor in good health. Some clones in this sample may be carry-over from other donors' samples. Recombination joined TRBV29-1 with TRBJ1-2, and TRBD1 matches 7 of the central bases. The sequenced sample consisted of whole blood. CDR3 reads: CSVDGGGTVYGYTF. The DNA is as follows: TGCAGCGTTGATGGCGGGGGGACAGTCTATGGCTACACCTTC.